One sample yielded the 20 T cell receptor beta chains listed below, sequenced in a study of CD8+ T cells in alopecia areata. cDNA prepared by RNA extraction and subsequent reverse transcription served as the template for sequencing. Clones were read by immunoSEQ multiplex PCR, and TCRdb kept only the in-frame ones, dropping some. The sample shows more than 110,000 clones, 65% to 90% of them seen only once. Stated treatment: oral pan-JAK inhibitor, 5-10 mg twice daily. The sample was CD8+ T cells sorted from blood, taken at week 4, from a patient treated with tofacitinib. The receptors originated from a human donor with alopecia areata.

This clone has a single count. V is TRBV27 and J is TRBJ2-2; D is possibly TRBD1 (5 bases). V was trimmed by 7 bases and J by 2 bases, leaving 14 bases between them. CDR1 MNHEY and CDR2 SMNVEV come from the germline V gene (reference sequence). The CDR3 length is 15 residues. The CDR3 DNA reads TGTGCCAGCACCCCCCAGGGCCCTAACACCGGGGAGCTGTTTTTT. Its translation is CASTPQGPNTGELFF.

The J gene is TRBJ2-7, the V gene TRBV7-9; D unclear. The CDR3 totals 14 residues. V lost 4 bases to trimming and J lost 0 bases, with 10 bases between them. In germline, CDR1 is SEHNR, CDR2 FQNEAQ (reference sequence). Written as DNA, the CDR3 is TGTGCCAGCAGCTCCCTCCCTAGCTCCTACGAGCAGTACTTC. The encoded protein is CASSSLPSSYEQYF.

The V gene is TRBV19, the J gene TRBJ2-1; 8 bases agree with TRBD2. In germline, CDR1 is LNHDA, CDR2 SQIVND (reference sequence). The CDR3 spans 14 residues. V dropped 7 bases and J dropped 4; count of bases not matched to a gene: 6. Written as DNA, the CDR3 is TGTGCCAGTATGGCGGGGGGCGATTACAATGAGCAGTTCTTC. Encoded protein: CASMAGGDYNEQFF.

This chain joins TRBV4-3 and TRBJ2-7, with D perhaps TRBD1 (5 bases). V was shortened by 0 bases and J by 0 bases, with 9 bases between the two germline ends. Germline CDR1 LGHNA, CDR2 YSLEER. The CDR3 covers 15 residues. The CDR3 coding sequence is TGCGCCAGCAGCCAAGACAGGGTGGGCTCCTACGAGCAGTACTTC. Its translation is CASSQDRVGSYEQYF.

This clone was recorded a few times. The rearrangement uses TRBV2 and TRBJ2-7; unclear D gene. CDR1 is SNHLY and CDR2 is FYNNEI in the germline V gene. The CDR3 has 10 residues. Trimming took off 2 bases at V and 4 bases at J, with 0 bases between the two ends. CDR3: CASSEYEQYF. CDR3 coding DNA: TGTGCCAGCAGTGAATACGAGCAGTACTTC.

The J gene is TRBJ1-6, the V gene TRBV19, with D maybe TRBD1 (6 bases). V was shortened by 3 bases and J by 4 bases, with 10 bases between the two germline ends. This CDR3 spans 15 amino acids. Germline V gene lookup returns CDR1 LNHDA and CDR2 SQIVND (reference sequence). The CDR3 DNA sequence: TGTGCCAGTAGTATCCCGGACAGATATAATTCACCCCTCCACTTT. Its translation is CASSIPDRYNSPLHF.

The chain couples TRBV27 to TRBJ2-5, with 8 bases aligning to TRBD1. Trimming took 6 bases from V and 2 from J; bases not matched to a gene: 8. The CDR3 runs 15 residues. Germline CDR1 is MNHEY and CDR2 is SMNVEV (reference sequence). The CDR3 sequence: CASSPGQGAQETQYF. In nucleotides, the CDR3 is TGTGCCAGCAGCCCGGGTCAGGGGGCTCAAGAGACCCAGTACTTC.

The chain recombines TRBV2 with TRBJ2-7; D possibly corresponds to TRBD1 (5 bases). The CDR3 is made up of 12 amino acids. V was pared by 1 base and J by 5 bases, with 6 bases between. Looked up from germline, CDR1 is SNHLY and CDR2 is FYNNEI. CDR3 in amino acids: CASSEEGDEQYF. The CDR3 DNA reads TGTGCCAGCAGTGAAGAAGGGGACGAGCAGTACTTC.

This rearrangement joins TRBV7-9 to TRBJ2-7; unclear D gene. Germline V lookup: CDR1 SEHNR, CDR2 FQNEAQ (reference sequence). The CDR3 extends over 12 amino acids. V was trimmed by 5 bases and J by 4 bases, leaving 9 bases between them. In nucleotides, the CDR3 is TGTGCCAGCAGCCCGACCTTATACGAGCAGTACTTC. Protein product: CASSPTLYEQYF.

The V gene is TRBV7-2, the J gene TRBJ2-1; no clear D gene. The CDR3 is 15 residues long. Germline assignment: CDR1 SGHTA and CDR2 FQGNSA. Trimming stripped 1 base from V and 6 bases from J, with 13 bases between. The CDR3 spells CASSLDLKPFNEQFF. CDR3 nucleotides: TGTGCCAGCAGCTTAGATCTAAAGCCGTTCAATGAGCAGTTCTTC. Combining the CDR3 with reference TRBV7-2 and TRBJ2-1 gives the whole variable domain GAGVSQSPSNKVTEKGKDVELRCDPISGHTALYWYRQSLGQGLEFLIYFQGNSAPDKSGLPSDRFSAERTGGSVSTLTIQRTQQEDSAVYLCASSLDLKPFNEQFFGPGTRLTVL.

V usage is TRBV29-1 and J usage is TRBJ1-1; 10 bases map to TRBD1. V was clipped by 3 bases and J by 1 base; unmatched bases: 2. The CDR3 extends over 14 amino acids. The germline CDR1 and CDR2 sequences are SQVTM and ANQGSEA. CDR3 DNA sequence: TGCAGCGTTGAGCGGACAGGGGGGAACACTGAAGCTTTCTTT. Encoded protein: CSVERTGGNTEAFF.

The rearrangement links TRBV30 to TRBJ2-1, with 10 bases identical to TRBD2. V lost 5 bases, J lost 4 bases, and 2 bases stayed unmatched. The CDR3 loop spans 13 amino acids. CDR1 is GTSNPN, CDR2 SVGIG, per germline (reference sequence). CDR3 loop: CAWGLAVYNEQFF. CDR3 in DNA: TGTGCCTGGGGACTAGCGGTTTACAATGAGCAGTTCTTC.

The rearrangement links TRBV10-2 to TRBJ2-5, with D hard to call. From germline, CDR1 is WSHSY and CDR2 SAAADI. This CDR3 has 11 amino acids. Deletions cut 3 bases from V and 5 bases from J, with 4 bases between. In nucleotides, the CDR3 is TGCGCCAGCAGTGACGGGGAGACCCAGTACTTC. Its protein product is CASSDGETQYF.

The rearrangement links TRBV5-1 to TRBJ2-7; 11 positions match TRBD1. The germline V gene has CDR1 SGHRS and CDR2 YFSETQ. V lost 0 bases and J lost 5; bases outside the gene matches: 1. This CDR3 spans 14 amino acids. The CDR3 loop reads CASSLEGQGDEQYF. As DNA, the CDR3 is TGCGCCAGCAGCTTGGAGGGACAGGGGGACGAGCAGTACTTC. The entire variable domain, with the rest obtained from reference TRBV5-1 and TRBJ2-7, is as follows: KAGVTQTPRYLIKTRGQQVTLSCSPISGHRSVSWYQQTPGQGLQFLFEYFSETQRNKGNFPGRFSGRQFSNSRSEMNVSTLELGDSALYLCASSLEGQGDEQYFGPGTRLTVT.

The chain links TRBV7-9 to TRBJ2-5, with D possibly TRBD1 on 6 matching bases. The germline V and J ends were trimmed by 4 bases and 1 base, with 13 bases remaining between them. The length of the CDR3 is 15 residues. Germline loops: CDR1 SEHNR, CDR2 FQNEAQ (reference sequence). The CDR3 spells CASSSTGTPQETQYF. CDR3 in DNA: TGTGCCAGCAGCTCAACCGGGACACCCCAAGAGACCCAGTACTTC.

This clone showed up just a few times. The chain recombines TRBV19 with TRBJ2-3; the D is unclear. The CDR3 contains 10 residues. CDR1 is LNHDA and CDR2 is SQIVND in the germline V gene (reference sequence). Trimming cost V 7 bases and J 6 bases, with 5 bases left between them. CDR3 residues: CASNGDTQYF. For the CDR3, the DNA is TGTGCCAGTAACGGGGATACGCAGTATTTT.

This clone was seen only once. This chain links TRBV12-5 with TRBJ2-7; 7 nucleotides align to TRBD1. The trim removed 0 bases at V and 0 bases at J, leaving 5 bases unmatched. The CDR3 contains 16 residues. Germline CDR1 and CDR2: LGHNT and FRNRAP. The CDR3 loop is CASGLVTGQCSYEQYF. The CDR3 DNA follows: TGTGCTAGTGGTTTGGTAACGGGACAGTGCTCCTACGAGCAGTACTTC.

This clone was seen a few times. The chain combines TRBV10-3 with TRBJ2-7; 14 bases fit TRBD2. The length of the CDR3 is 22 residues. From germline, CDR1 is ENHRY and CDR2 SYGVKD. Germline trimming cut 2 bases from V and 2 bases from J; bases unmatched to any gene: 20. CDR3 protein: CAISERMGLAGEAHISPYEQYF. CDR3 sequence (DNA): TGTGCCATCAGTGAGCGCATGGGACTAGCGGGGGAGGCACACATTTCTCCCTACGAGCAGTACTTC.

In this sample, this clone turned up once. The chain is built from TRBV9 and TRBJ2-3, with D perhaps matching TRBD2 (6 bases). CDR3 size: 16 residues. Trimming took 0 bases from V and 0 from J, leaving 11 bases between them. Germline assignment: CDR1 SGDLS and CDR2 YYNGEE. This CDR3 reads CASSVGFSGSTDTQYF. CDR3 nucleotides: TGTGCCAGCAGCGTAGGGTTTAGCGGTAGCACAGATACGCAGTATTTT.

This clone has only a few counts. J is TRBJ2-7 and V is TRBV21-1; TRBD1 is the table's D call and was not checked against the DNA. TRBV21-1 is described as a pseudogene. The CDR3 has 11 residues. CDR3 DNA sequence: TGTGCCAGCAGCGGCCTCTACGAGCAGTACTTC. This gives the protein CASSGLYEQYF.